The 14 T cell receptor beta chains below were found in one sample sequenced in a study of neurological immune-mediated disorders. MiXCR was run by TCRdb on the 5' RACE reads, yielding one entry per CDR3 protein. Of nearly 45,000 distinct CDR3 sequences in the sample, about 13% are singletons; the top ten hold roughly 1.2%. The sample was PBMCs. These receptors were collected from a female donor in good health.

This clonotype was counted many times. The rearrangement links TRBV20-1 to TRBJ2-7; 8 bases are a match to TRBD1. This CDR3 has 14 amino acids. Germline lookup yields CDR1 DFQATT and CDR2 SNEGSKA (reference sequence). V dropped 6 bases and J dropped 2; count of bases not matched to a gene: 9. The CDR3 sequence: CSAMDRDRPYEQYF. DNA of the CDR3: TGCAGTGCCATGGACAGGGACCGTCCCTACGAGCAGTACTTC.

At least ten counts were recorded for this clonotype. The chain uses TRBV2 and TRBJ2-6; no reliable D call. CDR3 length equals 12 residues. Germline CDR1 is SNHLY and CDR2 is FYNNEI. The V gene lost 7 bases and the J gene lost 4 bases, with 5 bases spanning the gap. This chain's CDR3 is CASTGGANVLTF. CDR3 bases: TGTGCCAGCACCGGAGGGGCCAACGTCCTGACTTTC.

Many counts were recorded for this clonotype. This chain uses TRBV3-1 with TRBJ2-2; weak D call: TRBD1 (6 bases). The germline V gene encodes CDR1 LGHDT and CDR2 YNNKEL (reference sequence). V lost 4 bases to trimming and J lost 5 bases, with 11 bases between them. The CDR3 is made up of 14 amino acids. In nucleotides, the CDR3 is TGTGCCAGCAGCCGATCAGGGGTTACCGGGGAGCTGTTTTTT. Translating gives CASSRSGVTGELFF.

This clonotype was seen many times. The chain joins TRBV6-5 to TRBJ2-1; D possibly corresponds to TRBD2 (7 bases). The germline CDR1 and CDR2 sequences are MNHEY and SVGAGI. Between the trimmed V and J ends, which lost 0 bases and 0 bases, there was a span of 12 bases. The CDR3 has 17 amino acids. CDR3 in amino acids: CASSYSPRGGSYNEQFF. The CDR3 coding sequence is TGTGCCAGCAGTTACTCTCCTAGGGGGGGCTCCTACAATGAGCAGTTCTTC.

This clonotype has at least ten counts. The CDR3 coding sequence is TGTGCCAGCAGTTACCCAGGGGGACGTACAGATACGCAGTATTTT. Protein sequence: CASSYPGGRTDTQYF. The V call is TRBV6-1, the J call TRBJ2-3; TRBD1 aligns across 7 bases. CDR1 and CDR2 (germline): MNHNS, SASEGT. With V trimmed by 5 bases and J by 3 bases, 8 bases remained unmatched. The CDR3 consists of 15 residues.

A word on this clonotype: Mismatch with germline at one junction end may stem from a read error. The V and J genes are TRBV7-8 and TRBJ2-1; a possible D gene is TRBD2 (6 bases). The CDR3 covers 12 residues. Germline CDR1 SGHVS, CDR2 FQNEAQ. CDR3 DNA sequence: TGTGCCGGCAGCGGGCGAGGGAGCAGAGGGATCTTC. This gives the protein CAGSGRGSRGIF.

This clonotype was recorded at least ten times. The chain combines TRBV7-9 with TRBJ2-7, with TRBD2 matching over 9 bases. J lost 5 bases, V lost 0 bases, and 5 bases had no gene match. CDR1 is SEHNR, CDR2 FQNEAQ, per germline (reference sequence). The CDR3 is 15 residues long. The CDR3 loop is CASSLAAGGLHEQYF. CDR3 coding DNA: TGTGCCAGCAGCTTAGCGGCGGGGGGGCTCCACGAGCAGTACTTC.

This clonotype was recorded many times. The chain uses TRBV29-1 and TRBJ1-1, with D unresolved. With 0 bases removed from V and 11 bases from J, the gap between germline ends came to 13 bases. This CDR3 comprises 12 residues. The germline V gene encodes CDR1 SQVTM and CDR2 ANQGSEA. The CDR3 bases are TGCAGCGTTGAAGATCGGGGAACCCAGGCTTTCTTT. This translates into CSVEDRGTQAFF.

The chain combines TRBV6-1 with TRBJ2-7; TRBD1 might be the D (5 bases). V shed 6 bases and J shed 0 bases, with 18 bases lying between them. Per germline, CDR1 MNHNS and CDR2 SASEGT. The CDR3 runs to 16 residues. The CDR3 spells CASSFRSGMSSYEQYF. The CDR3 DNA reads TGTGCCAGCAGCTTTAGATCAGGGATGAGCTCCTACGAGCAGTACTTC.

This clonotype was seen many times. The CDR3, as DNA: TGCGCCAGCAGCTTCGACAGGGGGTATGGCTACACCTTC. This encodes CASSFDRGYGYTF. The rearrangement joins TRBV5-1 to TRBJ1-2; TRBD1 matches at 9 bases. With 2 bases clipped from V and 5 bases from J, the junction kept 1 base outside the gene matches. The CDR3 loop spans 13 amino acids. Germline V gene data show CDR1 as SGHRS and CDR2 as YFSETQ. Combining the CDR3 with reference TRBV5-1 and TRBJ1-2 gives the whole variable domain KAGVTQTPRYLIKTRGQQVTLSCSPISGHRSVSWYQQTPGQGLQFLFEYFSETQRNKGNFPGRFSGRQFSNSRSEMNVSTLELGDSALYLCASSFDRGYGYTFGSGTRLTVV.

This clonotype was seen repeatedly, ten times or more. The chain joins TRBV5-1 to TRBJ1-1, with D uncertain. CDR3 length equals 14 residues. The germline CDR1 and CDR2 sequences are SGHRS and YFSETQ. Trimming shortened V by 1 base and J by 1 base, and 8 bases separated the two germline ends. The CDR3, as DNA: TGCGCCAGCAGCTTGCTTACCCCGAACACTGAAGCTTTCTTT. Protein product: CASSLLTPNTEAFF. The full variable domain, rest sourced from reference TRBV5-1 and TRBJ1-1, is KAGVTQTPRYLIKTRGQQVTLSCSPISGHRSVSWYQQTPGQGLQFLFEYFSETQRNKGNFPGRFSGRQFSNSRSEMNVSTLELGDSALYLCASSLLTPNTEAFFGQGTRLTVV.

This clonotype was counted at least ten times. The genes are TRBV5-1 and TRBJ2-1; TRBD2 matches 12 bases. J lost 6 bases, V lost 5 bases, and 6 bases had no gene match. The CDR3 totals 15 residues. Germline loops: CDR1 SGHRS, CDR2 YFSETQ. The CDR3 here is CASSPLAGGPNEQFF. In nucleotides, the CDR3 is TGCGCCAGCAGTCCACTAGCGGGGGGCCCCAATGAGCAGTTCTTC.

The table lists this clonotype with many counts. The gene calls are TRBV5-1 and TRBJ2-3; D unclear. The germline V gene encodes CDR1 SGHRS and CDR2 YFSETQ. CDR3 length equals 12 residues. Between the trimmed V and J ends, which lost 4 bases and 2 bases, there was a span of 5 bases. CDR3 amino acids: CASSQNTDTQYF. The DNA for the CDR3 is TGCGCCAGCAGCCAAAACACAGATACGCAGTATTTT.

This clonotype was detected ten times or more. The chain links TRBV7-2 to TRBJ2-7; D is possibly TRBD2 (5 bases). CDR1 is SGHTA and CDR2 is FQGNSA in the germline V gene. V was clipped by 1 base and J by 2 bases, with 9 bases between them. CDR3 size: 14 residues. In nucleotides, the CDR3 is TGTGCCAGCAGCTTAGGGCTAGCCGCCTACGAGCAGTACTTC. Protein sequence: CASSLGLAAYEQYF. Full variable domain (outside the CDR3, taken from reference TRBV7-2 and TRBJ2-7): GAGVSQSPSNKVTEKGKDVELRCDPISGHTALYWYRQSLGQGLEFLIYFQGNSAPDKSGLPSDRFSAERTGGSVSTLTIQRTQQEDSAVYLCASSLGLAAYEQYFGPGTRLTVT.